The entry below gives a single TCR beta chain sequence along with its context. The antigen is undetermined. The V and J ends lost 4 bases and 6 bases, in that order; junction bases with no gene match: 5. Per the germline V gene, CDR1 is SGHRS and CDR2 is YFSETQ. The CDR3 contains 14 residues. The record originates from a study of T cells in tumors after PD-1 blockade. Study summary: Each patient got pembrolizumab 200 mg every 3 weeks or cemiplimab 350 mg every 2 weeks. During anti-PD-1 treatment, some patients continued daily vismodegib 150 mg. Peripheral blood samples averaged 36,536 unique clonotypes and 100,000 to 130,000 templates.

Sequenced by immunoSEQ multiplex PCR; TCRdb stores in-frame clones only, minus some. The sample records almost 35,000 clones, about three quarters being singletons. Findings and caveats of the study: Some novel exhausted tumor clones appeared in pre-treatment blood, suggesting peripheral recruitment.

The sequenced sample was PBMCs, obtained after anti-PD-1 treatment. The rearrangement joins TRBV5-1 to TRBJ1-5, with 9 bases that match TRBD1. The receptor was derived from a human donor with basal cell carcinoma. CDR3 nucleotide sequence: TGCGCCAGCAGCCCCGGGACAGGGACTCAGCCCCAGCATTTT. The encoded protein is CASSPGTGTQPQHF.